A single sample gave rise to the 28 T cell receptor beta chains below, sequenced in a study of T cell repertoires in cytomegalovirus infection. A single record per CDR3 protein comes from TCRdb applying MiXCR to the reads. The table has 450,000 to 650,000 distinct CDR3 sequences, less than 30% seen once. Sequencing was performed on PBMCs. The receptors originated from a human donor in good health (CMV status not recorded). Some clones in this sample may be carry-over from other donors' samples.

CDR3 DNA sequence: TGTGCCAGCAGCTTAGTATCCGGGTCCGGCGAAAAACTGTTTTTT. Amino acids: CASSLVSGSGEKLFF. V is TRBV11-3 and J is TRBJ1-4; no firm D call. With 1 base removed from V and 8 bases from J, the gap between germline ends came to 14 bases. The CDR3 runs to 15 residues. Germline CDR1 reads SGHNT; CDR2 reads YENEEA.

At least ten counts were recorded for this clonotype. The chain is built from TRBV7-8 and TRBJ2-3; possibly TRBD1 or TRBD2 for D (5 bases each). Looked up from germline, CDR1 is SGHVS and CDR2 is FQNEAQ. V was shortened by 2 bases and J by 5 bases, with 14 bases between the two germline ends. This CDR3 region has 15 residues. This CDR3 is CASSLFRDGEDTQYF. Here the CDR3 DNA reads TGTGCCAGCAGCTTATTCCGGGACGGTGAAGATACGCAGTATTTT.

There are a few counts of this clonotype. The V call is TRBV2, the J call TRBJ2-5, with D uncertain. Looked up from germline, CDR1 is SNHLY and CDR2 is FYNNEI. V was shortened by 6 bases and J by 1 base, with 9 bases between the two germline ends. This CDR3 region has 13 residues. The CDR3 here is CASREQLQETQYF. CDR3 nucleotides: TGTGCCAGCAGGGAACAGCTCCAAGAGACCCAGTACTTC. The variable domain in full, with the rest retrieved from reference TRBV2 and TRBJ2-5, is EPEVTQTPSHQVTQMGQEVILRCVPISNHLYFYWYRQILGQKVEFLVSFYNNEISEKSEIFDDQFSVERPDGSNFTLKIRSTKLEDSAMYFCASREQLQETQYFGPGTRLLVL.

In its sample, this clonotype was seen many times. The chain uses TRBV7-2 and TRBJ1-1, with D unresolved. The CDR3 is 14 amino acids. V lost 5 bases and J 0 bases, leaving 10 bases between the germline ends. The germline V gene has CDR1 SGHTA and CDR2 FQGNSA. This CDR3 is CASSPGWLNTEAFF. In DNA, the CDR3 is TGTGCCAGCAGCCCCGGTTGGTTGAACACTGAAGCTTTCTTT.

The rearrangement links TRBV11-3 to TRBJ2-3, with TRBD1 identical over 7 bases. Trimming at V came to 5 bases and at J to 2 bases, leaving 10 bases not matched to a gene. The germline gives CDR1 SGHNT, CDR2 YENEEA. This CDR3 contains 16 residues. The CDR3, as DNA: TGTGCCAGCAGCCCTTCGACAGGGTATCCCACAGATACGCAGTATTTT. Translating gives CASSPSTGYPTDTQYF.

This clonotype appeared a few times. The rearrangement uses TRBV7-6 and TRBJ2-3; the D gene is possibly TRBD2 (5 bases). The CDR3 is 16 amino acids. V shed 8 bases and J shed 5 bases, with 23 bases lying between them. The germline V gene has CDR1 SGHVS and CDR2 FNYEAQ. The CDR3 is CASGQKVAPSEDTQYF. In nucleotides, the CDR3 is TGTGCCAGCGGCCAGAAGGTAGCGCCATCCGAAGATACGCAGTATTTT.

In its sample, this clonotype was seen many times. The chain employs TRBV7-9 and TRBJ2-1; D remains unclear. The V gene's germline CDR1 is SEHNR and CDR2 FQNEAQ (reference sequence). This CDR3 region has 16 residues. Trimming took 5 bases from V and 6 from J, leaving 20 bases between them. The CDR3 loop reads CASSPKDDIKFNEQFF. CDR3 coding DNA: TGTGCCAGCAGCCCGAAGGACGATATAAAGTTCAATGAGCAGTTCTTC. The whole variable domain, filled in from reference TRBV7-9 and TRBJ2-1, reads DTGVSQNPRHKITKRGQNVTFRCDPISEHNRLYWYRQTLGQGPEFLTYFQNEAQLEKSRLLSDRFSAERPKGSFSTLEIQRTEQGDSAMYLCASSPKDDIKFNEQFFGPGTRLTVL.

This clonotype showed up just a few times. The chain employs TRBV12-3 or TRBV12-4 and TRBJ1-6; D might be TRBD1 (6 bases). Trimming took 2 bases from V and 9 from J, leaving 17 bases between them. The CDR3 spans 16 residues. The CDR3 region has the DNA TGTGCCAGCAGTTTATCCTTTTGGGGGGCCCGTTCACCCCTCCACTTT. It codes for CASSLSFWGARSPLHF.

V and J are TRBV10-1 and TRBJ2-7; TRBD2 might be the D (7 bases). Deletions cut 1 base from V and 5 bases from J, with 24 bases between. This CDR3 comprises 18 residues. In germline, CDR1 is WNHNN, CDR2 SYGVQD (reference sequence). Here the CDR3 DNA reads TGCGCCAGCAGTGAGTTGGACCCTCGGAAGCGGGACACCCACGAGCAGTACTTC. Protein product: CASSELDPRKRDTHEQYF.

In this sample, this clonotype turned up a few times. The chain is built from TRBV28 and TRBJ2-5, with unresolved D. This CDR3 has 13 residues. Trimming stripped 5 bases from V and 5 bases from J, with 12 bases between. CDR1 and CDR2 from the germline V gene are MDHEN and SYDVKM. The CDR3 region is CASSPGLPETQYF. The CDR3 DNA reads as TGTGCCAGCAGTCCCGGGCTCCCGGAGACCCAGTACTTC.

This clonotype was observed many times. J is TRBJ2-5 and V is TRBV12-3 or TRBV12-4; D might be TRBD2 (6 bases). V gave up 6 bases and J gave up 4 bases, with 9 bases separating them. CDR3 length: 12 residues. The CDR3 region is CASSSRGETQYF. DNA for the CDR3: TGTGCCAGCAGCTCGCGGGGAGAGACCCAGTACTTC.

The V gene is TRBV6-2 or TRBV6-3, the J gene TRBJ2-4; no firm D call. Trimming cost V 3 bases and J 3 bases, with 9 bases left between them. This CDR3 spans 14 amino acids. Per germline, CDR1 MNHEY and CDR2 SVGEGT. The DNA for the CDR3 is TGTGCCAGCAGTTATAGCAGCAACAAAAACATTCAGTACTTC. This sequence encodes CASSYSSNKNIQYF.

This clonotype was detected only a few times. The rearrangement links TRBV3-1 to TRBJ1-5; TRBD1 is a possible D gene (6 bases). CDR1 is LGHDT, CDR2 YNNKEL, per germline (reference sequence). There are 14 residues in the CDR3. V was trimmed by 8 bases and J by 1 base, leaving 12 bases between them. The CDR3 nucleotides read TGTGCCAGCGCTAACAGGGACAGCAATCAGCCCCAGCATTTT. This gives the protein CASANRDSNQPQHF. The full variable domain, completed using reference TRBV3-1 and TRBJ1-5, is DTAVSQTPKYLVTQMGNDKSIKCEQNLGHDTMYWYKQDSKKFLKIMFSYNNKELIINETVPNRFSPKSPDKAHLNLHINSLELGDSAVYFCASANRDSNQPQHFGDGTRLSIL.

This clonotype was detected ten times or more. The V call is TRBV12-3 or TRBV12-4, the J call TRBJ2-1, with TRBD2 matching 15 bases. The CDR3 extends over 15 amino acids. With V trimmed by 6 bases and J by 7 bases, 4 bases remained unmatched. Written as DNA, the CDR3 is TGTGCCAGCAGGCCCGGGACTAGCGGGAGGAATGAGCAGTTCTTC. Its translation: CASRPGTSGRNEQFF.

V is TRBV19 and J is TRBJ2-1, with D possibly matching TRBD2 (5 bases). Germline V gene sequence: CDR1 LNHDA, CDR2 SQIVND (reference sequence). V was cut by 5 bases and J by 5 bases, with 16 bases left in between. CDR3 size: 15 residues. CDR3 bases: TGTGCCAGTAGTTTAACTAGAAGGCCGAACAATGAGCAGTTCTTC. This translates into CASSLTRRPNNEQFF.

The chain has TRBV11-2 and TRBJ2-2; tentatively, D is TRBD1 (6 bases). This CDR3 is 14 amino acids long. Per germline, CDR1 SGHAT and CDR2 FQNNGV. Trimming took off 3 bases at V and 6 bases at J, with 11 bases between the two ends. CDR3 sequence: CASSFITGSGELFF. The CDR3 DNA reads as TGTGCCAGCAGCTTCATCACAGGGTCCGGGGAGCTGTTTTTT.

The gene calls are TRBV6-2 or TRBV6-3 and TRBJ2-1; 9 bases line up with TRBD1. CDR1 MNHEY and CDR2 SVGEGT come from the germline V gene. V dropped 5 bases and J dropped 16; count of bases not matched to a gene: 6. The CDR3 contains 11 residues. As DNA, the CDR3 is TGTGCCAGCAGTCCGGGGACAGGGCATTTCTTC. It translates to CASSPGTGHFF.

This clonotype was seen at least ten times. V gene TRBV6-2 or TRBV6-3 combines with J gene TRBJ2-4; 11 positions agree with TRBD2. The CDR3 spans 17 residues. With V trimmed by 6 bases and J by 1 base, 8 bases remained unmatched. Germline lookup yields CDR1 MNHEY and CDR2 SVGEGT. The chain's CDR3 is CASSPHSGRGAKNIQYF. In DNA form, the CDR3 reads TGTGCCAGCAGCCCCCATAGCGGGAGGGGTGCCAAAAACATTCAGTACTTC.

V and J are TRBV19 and TRBJ1-2; D is unclear. This CDR3 has 15 amino acids. Trimming removed 7 bases at V and 1 base at J, with 16 bases between. CDR1 and CDR2 (germline): LNHDA, SQIVND (reference sequence). CDR3 loop: CASNYHGPSNYGYTF. The DNA of the CDR3 is TGTGCCAGTAATTACCACGGCCCAAGTAACTATGGCTACACCTTC.

This clonotype was found once. The rearrangement joins TRBV2 to TRBJ2-1; D is undetermined. The CDR3 length is 10 residues. CDR1 and CDR2 from the germline V gene are SNHLY and FYNNEI. V was trimmed by 5 bases and J by 10 bases, leaving 6 bases between them. Written as DNA, the CDR3 is TGTGCCAGCAGTTGGTCAGAGCAGTTCTTC. Amino acid sequence: CASSWSEQFF.

This clonotype has only a few counts. J is TRBJ2-2 and V is TRBV7-8; TRBD2 is a possible D gene (6 bases). The ends were cut back, 5 bases at V and 4 bases at J, with 17 bases in the middle. The germline V gene has CDR1 SGHVS and CDR2 FQNEAQ. The CDR3 has 16 amino acids. DNA for the CDR3: TGTGCCAGCAGCCTCATCGGGGGAGGAACCACCGGGGAGCTGTTTTTT. Its protein is CASSLIGGGTTGELFF. Filled out from reference TRBV7-8 and TRBJ2-2, the complete variable domain reads GAGVSQSPRYKVAKRGQDVALRCDPISGHVSLFWYQQALGQGPEFLTYFQNEAQLDKSGLPSDRFFAERPEGSVSTLKIQRTQQEDSAVYLCASSLIGGGTTGELFFGEGSRLTVL.

This clonotype has at least ten counts. V usage is TRBV6-2 or TRBV6-3 and J usage is TRBJ2-3; 8 bases are shared with TRBD2. The J segment lost 4 bases and the V segment lost 5 bases, leaving 8 bases of the junction unmatched. The CDR3 loop spans 15 amino acids. Germline V gene sequence: CDR1 MNHEY, CDR2 SVGEGT. The CDR3 DNA follows: TGTGCCAGCAGTAGCGGGAGAACCGGCGCAGATACGCAGTATTTT. This gives the protein CASSSGRTGADTQYF.

This sequence joins TRBV25-1 and TRBJ2-7, with 10 bases fitting TRBD2. CDR1 and CDR2 from the germline V gene are MGHDK and SYGVNS. V lost 4 bases to trimming and J lost 0 bases; unmatched junction nucleotides: 6. This CDR3 is built from 16 residues. CDR3 coding DNA: TGTGCCAGCAGTGGATGGACTAGCGGCGTCTCCTACGAGCAGTACGTC. The encoded protein is CASSGWTSGVSYEQYV.

This rearrangement joins TRBV5-5 to TRBJ2-7, with D unclear. The CDR3 runs 14 residues. Germline V lookup: CDR1 SGHKS, CDR2 YYEKEE (reference sequence). V gave up 4 bases and J gave up 4 bases, with 15 bases separating them. CDR3 residues: CASSAHLGFYEQYV. The DNA of the CDR3 is TGTGCCAGCAGCGCCCACCTGGGTTTTTACGAGCAGTACGTC.

The chain carries TRBV19 and TRBJ1-3; D remains ambiguous. This CDR3 spans 16 amino acids. Per the germline V gene, CDR1 is LNHDA and CDR2 is SQIVND (reference sequence). V was shortened by 4 bases and J by 0 bases, with 13 bases between the two germline ends. The CDR3 DNA reads as TGTGCCAGTAGTAGGCCGGGCCGGGGCTCTGGAAACACCATATATTTT. It translates to CASSRPGRGSGNTIYF.

This clonotype showed up just a few times. This chain joins TRBV7-9 and TRBJ1-4; 9 positions match TRBD1. J gave up 6 bases and V 5 bases, and 4 bases lay outside the gene matches. Germline lookup yields CDR1 SEHNR and CDR2 FQNEAQ (reference sequence). CDR3 length equals 14 residues. The CDR3 DNA reads as TGTGCCAGCAGCGAACAGGGGGCGGATGAAAAACTGTTTTTT. It yields the protein CASSEQGADEKLFF.

J is TRBJ2-3 and V is TRBV12-3 or TRBV12-4, with no clear D. This CDR3 spans 14 amino acids. V lost 5 bases to trimming and J lost 4 bases, with 13 bases between them. For the CDR3, the DNA is TGTGCCAGCAGTCTTCAGACCCCTCCAGATACGCAGTATTTT. Its translation is CASSLQTPPDTQYF.

This rearrangement joins TRBV7-6 to TRBJ2-7; no clear D gene. V dropped 0 bases and J dropped 7 bases, with 7 bases sitting between them. Germline loops: CDR1 SGHVS, CDR2 FNYEAQ. There are 12 residues in the CDR3. CDR3 nucleotide sequence: TGTGCCAGCAGCTTAGCGATGGGGGAGCAGTACGTC. Its protein is CASSLAMGEQYV.